This is a list of T cell receptor beta chains from one sample in a study of blood T cells in healthy people across ages. TCRdb ran MiXCR on the 5' RACE reads and lists one entry per CDR3 protein. This sample has fewer than 800,000 distinct CDR3 sequences, with roughly 32% found just once. Sequences were obtained from blood. The receptors were gathered from a woman at least 80 years old in good health. The CDR3 runs from the conserved cysteine through the conserved F or W. The D gene is left open where the match is weak. Not all rows give a size; the values are once, few, many and, for expanded clones, a class.

j_call v_call clone_size d_call cdr3_nt cdr3_aa
TRBJ2-3 TRBV6-5 - - TGTGCCAGCAGTCCGCTAGCTTTTCCGGTAGATACGCAGTATTTT CASSPLAFPVDTQYF
TRBJ2-1 TRBV20-1 - TRBD1 TGCAGTGCTAGAGATTTACAGGGGAATGAGCAGTTCTTC CSARDLQGNEQFF
TRBJ2-6 TRBV6-6 - - TGTGCCAGCAGCTCCTCGGGACACACCTCTGGGGCCAACGTCCTGACTTTC CASSSSGHTSGANVLTF
TRBJ1-2 TRBV6-5 - TRBD1 TGTGCCAGCAGTTCGCGACAGGGGGCGGATGGCTACACCTTC CASSSRQGADGYTF
TRBJ1-2 TRBV5-1 - - TGCGCCAGCAGCTTGAGCCCAGGGGATTCTAACTATGGCTACACCTTC CASSLSPGDSNYGYTF
TRBJ1-1 TRBV3-1 few - TGTGCCAGCAGCCCTCCGGGAAGCAATGAAGCTTTCTTT CASSPPGSNEAFF
TRBJ2-5 TRBV6-1 - - TGTGCCAGCAGTGAAGCACTCAGAGTGGAGACCCAGTACTTC CASSEALRVETQYF
TRBJ1-1 TRBV6-6 many - TGTGCCAGCGGTGGAAGTCTCACCTGGACTGAAGCTTTCTTT CASGGSLTWTEAFF
TRBJ2-2 TRBV9 - - TGTGCCAGCAGCGTAGACCTTGCCACCGGGGAGCTGTTTTTT CASSVDLATGELFF
TRBJ1-6 TRBV7-7 many - TGTGCTAGCAGCCTTGTTGGTGACAGAACGCGCTCCTATAATTCACCCCTCCACTTT CASSLVGDRTRSYNSPLHF
TRBJ1-6 TRBV12-3/TRBV12-4 few - TGTGCCAGCAGTCCTCTTGGTGGGGCACCCCTCCACTTT CASSPLGGAPLHF
TRBJ2-7 TRBV3-1 many - TGTGCCAGCAGCCAAGTTGACGGCTACGAGCAGTACTTC CASSQVDGYEQYF
TRBJ1-2 TRBV12-3/TRBV12-4 many - TGTGCCAGCAGTTTAGGTGCGGGACGCTACACCTTC CASSLGAGRYTF
TRBJ2-1 TRBV20-1 - - TGCAGTGCTACGGGACGGACGTACAATGAGCAGTTCTTC CSATGRTYNEQFF
TRBJ2-6 TRBV7-8 - - TGTGCCAGCAGCTTAGAATGGGGAGGTGAGGGAGGTGGGGCCAACGTCCTGACTTTC CASSLEWGGEGGGANVLTF
TRBJ2-1 TRBV25-1 many - TGTGCCAGCAGTAACCCGAAGGGTATTGAGCAGTTCTTC CASSNPKGIEQFF
TRBJ2-7 TRBV12-3/TRBV12-4 many - TGTGCCAGCAGTTTAGTCACGGGCGAGCAGTACTTC CASSLVTGEQYF
TRBJ2-5 TRBV9 - TRBD2 TGTGCCGGCAGCTCGAGGATTAGCGGGGAAGAGACCCAGTACTTC CAGSSRISGEETQYF
TRBJ2-7 TRBV30 - TRBD1 TGTGCCTGGAGGGCCGGGACAGGGGAGGCCGAGCAGTACTTC CAWRAGTGEAEQYF
TRBJ2-1 TRBV11-2 - - TGTGCCAGCAGCTGGAAGACGGGGGACTACAATGAGCAGTTCTTC CASSWKTGDYNEQFF
TRBJ2-5 TRBV7-2 many - TGTGCCAGCAGCCCTCTCACAGTCTTGGGCCAAGAGACCCAGTACTTC CASSPLTVLGQETQYF
TRBJ2-3 TRBV28 many TRBD1 TGTGCCAGCAGCCAACCGGGACAGGGTCCCACAGATACGCAGTATTTT CASSQPGQGPTDTQYF
TRBJ2-1 TRBV4-3 many TRBD2 TGCGCCAGCAGCCAAGCTCCGGGACTACCCTTGGGAAATGAGCAGTTCTTC CASSQAPGLPLGNEQFF
TRBJ2-1 TRBV19 - - TGTGCCAGTAACCGCGGCAGGGCCGATGAGCAGTTCTTC CASNRGRADEQFF
TRBJ2-3 TRBV9 many TRBD2 TGTGCCAGCAGCGCCCGAGCGGGGGTAAGCTCTAGCACAGATACGCAGTATTTT CASSARAGVSSSTDTQYF
TRBJ2-7 TRBV6-5 many TRBD2 TGTGCCAGCAGTTACGATCCCTCTAGCGGGGGGGCCTTCTACGAGCAGTACTTC CASSYDPSSGGAFYEQYF
TRBJ1-2 TRBV20-1 many - TGCAGTGCTAATACAGGGATTAACTATGGCTACACCTTC CSANTGINYGYTF
TRBJ1-2 TRBV10-3 many TRBD1 TGTGCCATCGGGCCCCTTACAGGGGGATATGGCTACACCTTC CAIGPLTGGYGYTF
TRBJ1-4 TRBV4-1 - TRBD1 TGCGCCAGCAGCCGCGATGGGACAGGGAGCGAAAAACTGTTTTTT CASSRDGTGSEKLFF
TRBJ2-5 TRBV7-3 few - TGTGCCAGCAGCTCGCCTCGGGGGGACAATGAGCAGTACTTC CASSSPRGDNEQYF
TRBJ1-2 TRBV4-3 many - TGCGCCAGCAGCCAAGCTCCGGGGAATTATATCCACACCTTC CASSQAPGNYIHTF
TRBJ2-4 TRBV5-1 - TRBD1 TGTGCCAGCAGCTTGGGAGACAGGGTCGCCGAGCGGTACTTC CASSLGDRVAERYF
TRBJ1-1 TRBV11-2 - - TGTGCCAGCACCTTATGGCCAGGGAACACTGAAGCTTTCTTT CASTLWPGNTEAFF
TRBJ2-7 TRBV4-1 - - TGCGCCAGCAGCCAAGAGACTAGGATCGGCGAGCAGTACTTC CASSQETRIGEQYF
TRBJ2-1 TRBV7-2 - - TGTGCCAGCAGCTTAGGAGGGACACGGCACAATGAGAACTTCTTC CASSLGGTRHNENFF
TRBJ2-3 TRBV5-4 - TRBD2 TGTGCCAGCAGCCCGCGGGGCGGGGGGAGCACAGATACGCAGTATTTT CASSPRGGGSTDTQYF
TRBJ2-1 TRBV7-6 many - TGTGCCAGCAGCTTGGGGGGACGGGGTAACAATGAGCAGTTCTTC CASSLGGRGNNEQFF
TRBJ2-3 TRBV27 - TRBD2 TGTGCCAGCAGTTTCGCTAGCGGGGGCCTCACAGATACGCAGTATTTT CASSFASGGLTDTQYF
TRBJ1-2 TRBV7-9 many - TGTGCCAGCAGCCCCGCTGGGCAGGCCGGCTCCTATGGCTACACCTTC CASSPAGQAGSYGYTF
TRBJ2-2 TRBV7-3 - - TGTGCCAGCAGCTTACCCGGCCTCGGGGGTACCGGGGAGCTGTTTTTT CASSLPGLGGTGELFF
TRBJ1-2 TRBV9 many - TGTGCCAGCAGCGCTGGAAAGTTGGGCTACACCTTC CASSAGKLGYTF
TRBJ2-6 TRBV7-8 many TRBD1 TGTGCCAGCAGCTTAGGGGCAGGGGGAATACTTGACTCTGGGGCCAACGTCCTGACTTTC CASSLGAGGILDSGANVLTF
TRBJ1-5 TRBV7-2 few - TGTGCCAGCAGCTTAGATACTTATAGCAATCAGCCCCAGCATTTT CASSLDTYSNQPQHF
TRBJ1-5 TRBV7-2 few - TGTGCCAGCAGCTTAGCGCTCTCCATTCAGCATTTT CASSLALSIQHF
TRBJ1-5 TRBV12-3/TRBV12-4 few - TGTGCCAGCAGTTTAACCGGGGACCCAAGGAATCAGCCCCAGCATTTT CASSLTGDPRNQPQHF
TRBJ2-2 TRBV12-3/TRBV12-4 - - TGTGCCAGCAGACCCTCCGGGGCTCAAAGTTCCGGGGAGCTGTTTTTT CASRPSGAQSSGELFF
TRBJ2-5 TRBV12-3/TRBV12-4 many TRBD2 TGTGCCAGCAGTTTCAGGACTAGCGGGGGGCCTCAAGAGACCCAGTACTTC CASSFRTSGGPQETQYF
TRBJ1-1 TRBV6-5 many TRBD1 TGTGCCAGCAGTTACTCGACAGGGTCCACTGAAGCTTTCTTT CASSYSTGSTEAFF
TRBJ2-5 TRBV20-1 - - TGCAGTGTGACGCGGTTACAAGAGACCCAGTACTTC CSVTRLQETQYF
TRBJ1-5 TRBV30 few TRBD1 TGTGCCTGGAGTGTAGGCGGACAGGGATATCAGCCCCAGCATTTT CAWSVGGQGYQPQHF
TRBJ2-5 TRBV11-1 many TRBD1 TGTGCCAGCAGCTTATCGGGGACAGAGATGGAGACCCAGTACTTC CASSLSGTEMETQYF
TRBJ2-3 TRBV7-8 many - TGTGCCAGCAGCTTAGCTTGGACAGATACGCAGTATTTT CASSLAWTDTQYF
TRBJ2-4 TRBV7-2 - - TGTGCCAGCAGCTTAGTTCAGGGGTGGGTTGAGCAGTACTTC CASSLVQGWVEQYF
TRBJ1-1 TRBV4-1 - - TGCGCCAGCAGCCAAGGGCCAGTGGGGGCCAAGAACACTGAAGCTTTCTTT CASSQGPVGAKNTEAFF
TRBJ2-1 TRBV7-9 many - TGTGCCAGCAGCTTAGGGGTTAACGGGGGCTACAATGAGCAGTTCTTC CASSLGVNGGYNEQFF
TRBJ2-1 TRBV10-2 many - TGCGCCAGCAGTGGCGCAGGGTATTCCTCCTACAATGAGCAGTTCTTC CASSGAGYSSYNEQFF
TRBJ2-2 TRBV7-2 many - TGTGCCAGCAGCGCGTTTCTCCAGGGGAACACCGGGGAGCTGTTTTTT CASSAFLQGNTGELFF
TRBJ2-1 TRBV4-2 many TRBD2 TGTGCCAGCAGCCCGCTCCGCGGGGGGGCAAGTGAGCAGTTCTTC CASSPLRGGASEQFF
TRBJ2-7 TRBV27 many TRBD1 TGTGCCAGCAGTCCGGGCCGACAGGGGAGCTCCTACGAGCAGTACTTC CASSPGRQGSSYEQYF